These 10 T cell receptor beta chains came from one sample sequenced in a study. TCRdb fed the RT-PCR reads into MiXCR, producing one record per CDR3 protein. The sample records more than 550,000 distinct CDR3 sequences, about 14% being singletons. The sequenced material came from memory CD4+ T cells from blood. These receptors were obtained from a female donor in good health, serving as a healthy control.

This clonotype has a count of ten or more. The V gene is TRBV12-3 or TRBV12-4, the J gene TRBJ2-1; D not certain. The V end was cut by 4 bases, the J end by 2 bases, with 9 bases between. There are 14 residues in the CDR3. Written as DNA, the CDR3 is TGTGCCAGCAGTTGGGCCAGTACCTACAATGAGCAGTTCTTC. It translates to CASSWASTYNEQFF.

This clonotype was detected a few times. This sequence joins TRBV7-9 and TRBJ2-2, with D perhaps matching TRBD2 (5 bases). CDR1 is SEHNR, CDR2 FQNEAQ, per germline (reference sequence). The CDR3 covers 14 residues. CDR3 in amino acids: CAITDGIGVGQLFF. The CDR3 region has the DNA TGTGCAATCACCGACGGCATCGGGGTAGGGCAGCTGTTTTTT.

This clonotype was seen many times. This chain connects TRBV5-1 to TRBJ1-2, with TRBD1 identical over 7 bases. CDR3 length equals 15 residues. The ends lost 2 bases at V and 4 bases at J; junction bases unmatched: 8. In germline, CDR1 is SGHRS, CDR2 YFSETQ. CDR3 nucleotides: TGCGCCAGCAGCTTTTCCGGGACAGCTACCTATGGCTACACCTTC. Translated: CASSFSGTATYGYTF.

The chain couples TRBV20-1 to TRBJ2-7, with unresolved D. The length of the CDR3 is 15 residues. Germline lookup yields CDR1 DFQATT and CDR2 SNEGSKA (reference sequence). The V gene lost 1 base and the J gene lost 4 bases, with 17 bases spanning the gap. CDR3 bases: TGCAGTGCTAGAGTGCCAGGAGCTTATTTTTACGAGCAGTACTTC. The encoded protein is CSARVPGAYFYEQYF.

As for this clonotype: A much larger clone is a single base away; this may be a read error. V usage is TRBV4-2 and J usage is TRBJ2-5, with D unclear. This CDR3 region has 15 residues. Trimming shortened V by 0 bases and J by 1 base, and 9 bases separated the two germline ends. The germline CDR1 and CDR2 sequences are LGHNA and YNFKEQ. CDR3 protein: CASSQDGKGQETQYF. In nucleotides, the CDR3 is TGTGCCAGCAGCCAAGATGGCAAGGGCCAAGAGACCCAGTACTTC.

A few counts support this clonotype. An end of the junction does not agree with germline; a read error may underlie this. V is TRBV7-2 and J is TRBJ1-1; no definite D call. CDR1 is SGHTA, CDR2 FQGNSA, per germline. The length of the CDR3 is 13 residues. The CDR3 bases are TGTGCCAGCAGCTTAAATGTTGAAGGGCGTCGAAGTTTT. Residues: CASSLNVEGRRSF.

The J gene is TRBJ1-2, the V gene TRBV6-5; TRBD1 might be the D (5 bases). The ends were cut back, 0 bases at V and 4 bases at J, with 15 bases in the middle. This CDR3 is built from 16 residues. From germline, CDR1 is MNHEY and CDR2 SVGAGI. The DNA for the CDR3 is TGTGCCAGCAGTTACTCCCCCGGGACGGGACTCTATGGCTACACCTTC. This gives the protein CASSYSPGTGLYGYTF.

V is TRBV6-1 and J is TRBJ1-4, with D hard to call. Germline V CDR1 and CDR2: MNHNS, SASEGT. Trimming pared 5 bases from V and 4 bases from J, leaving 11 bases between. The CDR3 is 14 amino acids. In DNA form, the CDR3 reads TGTGCCAGCAGTCAACTTCAAGTTAATGAAAAACTGTTTTTT. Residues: CASSQLQVNEKLFF.

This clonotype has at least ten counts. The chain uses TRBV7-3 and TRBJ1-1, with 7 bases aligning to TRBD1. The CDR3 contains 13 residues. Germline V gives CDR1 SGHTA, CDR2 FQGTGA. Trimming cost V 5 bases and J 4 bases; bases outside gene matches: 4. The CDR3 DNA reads TGTGCCAGCAGCCGACAGGGAAGCACTGAAGCTTTCTTT. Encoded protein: CASSRQGSTEAFF.

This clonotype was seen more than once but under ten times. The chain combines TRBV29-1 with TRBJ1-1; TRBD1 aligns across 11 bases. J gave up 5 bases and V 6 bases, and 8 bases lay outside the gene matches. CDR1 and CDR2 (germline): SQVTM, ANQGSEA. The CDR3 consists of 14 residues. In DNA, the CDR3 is TGCAGCGTGGATGGGACAGGGGGATGGACTGAAGCTTTCTTT. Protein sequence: CSVDGTGGWTEAFF.